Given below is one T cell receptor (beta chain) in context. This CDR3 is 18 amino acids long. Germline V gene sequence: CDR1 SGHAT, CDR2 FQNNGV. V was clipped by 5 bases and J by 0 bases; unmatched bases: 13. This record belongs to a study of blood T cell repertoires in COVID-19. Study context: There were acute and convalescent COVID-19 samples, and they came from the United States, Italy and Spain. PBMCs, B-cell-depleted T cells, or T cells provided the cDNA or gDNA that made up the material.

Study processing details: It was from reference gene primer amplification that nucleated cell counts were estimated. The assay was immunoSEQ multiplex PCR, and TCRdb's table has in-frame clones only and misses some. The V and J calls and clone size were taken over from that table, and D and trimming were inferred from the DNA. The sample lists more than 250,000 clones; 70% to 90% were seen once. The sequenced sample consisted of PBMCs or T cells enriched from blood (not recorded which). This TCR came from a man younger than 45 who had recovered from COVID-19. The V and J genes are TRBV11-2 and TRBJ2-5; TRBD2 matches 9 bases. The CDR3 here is CASSPPNLAGWYQETQYF. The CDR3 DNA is TGTGCCAGCAGCCCTCCCAACCTAGCGGGGTGGTACCAAGAGACCCAGTACTTC.